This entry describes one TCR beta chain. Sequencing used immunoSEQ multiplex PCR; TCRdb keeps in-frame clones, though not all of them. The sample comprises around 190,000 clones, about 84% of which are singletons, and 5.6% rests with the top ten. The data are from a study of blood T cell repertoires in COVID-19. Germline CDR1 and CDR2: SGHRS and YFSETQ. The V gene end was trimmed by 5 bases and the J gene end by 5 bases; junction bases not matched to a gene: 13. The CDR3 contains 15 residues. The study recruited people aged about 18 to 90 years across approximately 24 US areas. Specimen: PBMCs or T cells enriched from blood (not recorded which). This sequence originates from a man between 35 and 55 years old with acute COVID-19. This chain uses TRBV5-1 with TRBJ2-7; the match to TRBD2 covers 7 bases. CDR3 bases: TGCGCCAGCAGTTCCTTAGCGGGTACGACCCACGAGCAGTACTTC. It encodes CASSSLAGTTHEQYF.